A selection of T cell receptor beta chains follows, all from one sample in a study of response to subunit inactivated influenza vaccine. TCRdb redid the calling of the RT-PCR reads with MiXCR, one entry per CDR3 protein. This table has roughly 710,000 distinct CDR3 sequences, 14% appearing once. This specimen was PBMCs from blood, taken less than 15 days before vaccination. The origin of the receptors is a man aged 45 to 65 who received an inactivated influenza vaccine. Both conserved end residues are part of each CDR3.

V	J	CDR3
TRBV12-3/TRBV12-4	TRBJ1-4	CASSSSTLGILFF
TRBV20-1	TRBJ1-5	CSASGYSNQPQHF
TRBV19	TRBJ2-7	CASSIGTSGRQYF
TRBV15	TRBJ2-7	CATSREGVQPVYEQYF
TRBV3-1	TRBJ2-7	CASSQGRWISNYEQYF
TRBV24-1	TRBJ2-1	CATSEWTAGLNEQFF
TRBV29-1	TRBJ1-1	CSVGTGTGNTEAFF
TRBV6-4	TRBJ2-3	CASSDGSVASDTQYF
TRBV20-1	TRBJ2-2	CSARSGTNTGELFF
TRBV6-6	TRBJ2-4	CASSYSGPPYF
TRBV5-1	TRBJ2-7	CASSLSNRAAQNYEQYF
TRBV27	TRBJ1-1	CASSFSRNTEAFF
TRBV10-3	TRBJ2-1	CAISEGPSGVNEQFF
TRBV4-1	TRBJ2-2	CASSQAPTANTGELFF
TRBV2	TRBJ2-7	CASSVRDRGTYEQYF
TRBV20-1	TRBJ1-1	CSASKNTEAFF
TRBV6-5	TRBJ2-7	CASSYRDINYEQYF
TRBV12-3/TRBV12-4	TRBJ1-2	CASSLVRTLDGYTF
TRBV9	TRBJ1-3	CASSVGGRGVNTIYF
TRBV4-2	TRBJ1-1	CASSQVTGQGNTEAFF
TRBV5-1	TRBJ1-1	CASSSAGTGYTEAFF
TRBV12-3/TRBV12-4	TRBJ2-3	CASSFGASGIDTQYF
TRBV7-2	TRBJ1-6	CASSLVQGAGSLHF
TRBV9	TRBJ2-3	CASSQSGTNTDTQYF
TRBV9	TRBJ2-6	CASSVGPSSGGYSGANVLTF
TRBV5-1	TRBJ1-2	CASSLEAARPGGYTF
TRBV6-2/TRBV6-3	TRBJ2-7	CASSYPPTDYEQYF
TRBV12-3/TRBV12-4	TRBJ2-1	CASSGVASGEGEQFF
TRBV28	TRBJ2-7	CASRDRGLAYEQYF
TRBV14	TRBJ2-2	CASSAGQGSTGELFF
TRBV12-3/TRBV12-4	TRBJ2-7	CASSLPGTPWGEQYF
TRBV6-1	TRBJ1-2	CASSARGARGYTF
TRBV2	TRBJ1-1	CASSTDRANTEAFF
TRBV18	TRBJ2-3	CASSPRDSLDTQYF
TRBV2	TRBJ2-3	CASRVSSGRTSTDTQYF
TRBV11-2	TRBJ2-7	CASSHDRGEQYF
TRBV9	TRBJ1-5	CASGGNYSNQPQHF